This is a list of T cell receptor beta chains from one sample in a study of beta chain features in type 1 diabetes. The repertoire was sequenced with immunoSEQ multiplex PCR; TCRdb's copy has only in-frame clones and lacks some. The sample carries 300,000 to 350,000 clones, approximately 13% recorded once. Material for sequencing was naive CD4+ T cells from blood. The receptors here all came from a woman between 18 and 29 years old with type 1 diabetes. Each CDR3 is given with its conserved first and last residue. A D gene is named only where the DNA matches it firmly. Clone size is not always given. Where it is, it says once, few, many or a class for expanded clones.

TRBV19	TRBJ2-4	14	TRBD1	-	TGTGCCAGTAGTAGGGGACAGGGGGCAAACATTCAGTACTTC	CASSRGQGANIQYF
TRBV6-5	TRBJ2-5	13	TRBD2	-	TGTGCCAGCAGTTACGGTCTAGCGGGGACCCAGTACTTC	CASSYGLAGTQYF
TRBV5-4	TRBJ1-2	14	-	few	TGTGCCAGCAGCTGGAGCCCGAATCGACATGGCTACACCTTC	CASSWSPNRHGYTF
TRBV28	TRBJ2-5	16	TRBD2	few	TGTGCCACCGGCACTAGCGGGAGGGGCAAGTGGGAGACCCAGTACTTC	CATGTSGRGKWETQYF
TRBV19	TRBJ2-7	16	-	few	TGTGCCAGTAGTCCCAGGGCGAGGCTACTTTCCTACGAGCAGTACTTC	CASSPRARLLSYEQYF
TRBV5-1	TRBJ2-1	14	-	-	TGCGCCAGCAGCCTGGGGATCTCAGCGGGTGAGCAGTTCTTC	CASSLGISAGEQFF
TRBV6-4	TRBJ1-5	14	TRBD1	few	TGTGCCTGTTGGACAGGGGCCCTCCAACAGCCCCAGCATTTT	CACWTGALQQPQHF
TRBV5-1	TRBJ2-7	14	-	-	TGCGCCAGCAGCTTGGAGTTAAACGCGTACGAGCAGTACTTC	CASSLELNAYEQYF
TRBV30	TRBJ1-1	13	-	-	TGTGCCTGGAGTGGTCTAGGGAACACTGAAGCTTTCTTT	CAWSGLGNTEAFF
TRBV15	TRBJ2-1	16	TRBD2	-	TGTGCCACCAGCAGGGCGATTAGCGGGAGAATGAATGAGCAGTTCTTC	CATSRAISGRMNEQFF
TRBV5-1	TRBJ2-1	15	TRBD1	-	TGCGCCAGCAGCTTGGCAGTGGACAGGACCAATGAGCAGTTCTTC	CASSLAVDRTNEQFF
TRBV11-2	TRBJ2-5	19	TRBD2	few	TGTGCCAGCAGCTTAGGATGGTCGGGCGGGAGATTAACTTCGGAGACCCAGTACTTC	CASSLGWSGGRLTSETQYF
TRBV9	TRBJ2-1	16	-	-	TGTGCCAGCAGCGTAGCCCTAGGGAGCTCCTACAATGAGCAGTTCTTC	CASSVALGSSYNEQFF
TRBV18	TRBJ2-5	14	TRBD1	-	TGTGCCAGCTCACCGGGACAGACTCAAGAGACCCAGTACTTC	CASSPGQTQETQYF
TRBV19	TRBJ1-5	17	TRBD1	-	TGTGCCAGTAGTTTCCGGGACAGGTTCATAAGCAATCAGCCCCAGCATTTT	CASSFRDRFISNQPQHF
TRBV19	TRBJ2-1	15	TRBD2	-	TGTGCCAGTAGTATTGGGGCTAGCGGGAGATATGAGCAGTTCTTC	CASSIGASGRYEQFF
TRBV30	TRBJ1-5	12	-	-	TGTGCCTGGAAGGGCGGGGATCAGCCCCAGCATTTT	CAWKGGDQPQHF
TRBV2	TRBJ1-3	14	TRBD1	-	TGTGCCAGCGGGGGGACAGGAGGCCGAAACACCATATATTTT	CASGGTGGRNTIYF
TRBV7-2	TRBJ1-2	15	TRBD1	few	TGTGCCAGCAGCCAACGCCCGGGACAGGGTGAGGGCTACACCTTC	CASSQRPGQGEGYTF
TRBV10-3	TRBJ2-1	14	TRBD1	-	TGTGCCATCAGTGGGGACAGCTCCTACAATGAGCAGTTCTTC	CAISGDSSYNEQFF
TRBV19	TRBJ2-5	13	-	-	TGTGCCAGTAGGCCGGTAAACCAAGAGACCCAGTACTTC	CASRPVNQETQYF
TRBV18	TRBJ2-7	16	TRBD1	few	TGTGCCAGCTCACTCCTCCCGGGACAGGGGCGCTACGAGCAGTACTTC	CASSLLPGQGRYEQYF
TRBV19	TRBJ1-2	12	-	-	TGTGCCAGTAGGGAGCAGGGGTATGGCTACACCTTC	CASREQGYGYTF